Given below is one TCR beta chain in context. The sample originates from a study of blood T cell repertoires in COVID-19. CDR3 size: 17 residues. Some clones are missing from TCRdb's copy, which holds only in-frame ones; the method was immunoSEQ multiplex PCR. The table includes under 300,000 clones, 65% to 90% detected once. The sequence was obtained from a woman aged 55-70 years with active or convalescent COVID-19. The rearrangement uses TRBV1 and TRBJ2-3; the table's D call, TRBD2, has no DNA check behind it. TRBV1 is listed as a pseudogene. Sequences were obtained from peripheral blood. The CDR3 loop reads CTSSQDGGAESTDTQYF. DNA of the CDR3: TGCACCAGCAGCCAAGACGGGGGGGCCGAGAGCACAGATACGCAGTATTTT.